A single sample is the source of the 20 T cell receptor beta chains below, sequenced in a study of cytomegalovirus exposure and HLA in healthy donors. In the PCR, 60 Vbeta and 13 Jbeta primers were used. Assay used: immunoSEQ multiplex PCR; TCRdb lists only in-frame clones, some missing. The sample yields approximately 240,000 clones, around 80% seen once. Sequenced sample: PBMCs. The receptors come from a woman between 35 and 50 years old in good health and CMV-seronegative.

The gene calls are TRBV10-1 and TRBJ2-5; 9 positions match TRBD2. The germline CDR1 and CDR2 sequences are WNHNN and SYGVQD (reference sequence). V was pared by 2 bases and J by 4 bases, with 14 bases of the junction left unmatched. The CDR3 has 18 amino acids. For the CDR3, the DNA is TGCGCCAGCAGTGAGAGCCTAGCGGGGAAGTTTAGGGCAGAGACCCAGTACTTC. Its translation: CASSESLAGKFRAETQYF.

The V gene is TRBV6-6, the J gene TRBJ1-2, with D maybe TRBD1 (5 bases). Trimming took off 6 bases at V and 7 bases at J, with 21 bases between the two ends. Per germline, CDR1 MNHNY and CDR2 SVGAGI (reference sequence). CDR3 length: 15 amino acids. CDR3 loop: CASRDNDRQAGGYTF. CDR3 sequence (DNA): TGTGCCAGCAGGGACAATGACCGGCAGGCTGGTGGCTACACCTTC.

V gene TRBV5-1 combines with J gene TRBJ2-1, with 10 bases fitting TRBD2. CDR3 length: 14 residues. Germline-derived CDR1 and CDR2 are SGHRS and YFSETQ. V was pared by 2 bases and J by 8 bases, with 4 bases of the junction left unmatched. CDR3 amino acids: CASSFSGGSDEQFF. CDR3 in DNA: TGCGCCAGCAGCTTTAGCGGGGGGTCGGATGAGCAGTTCTTC. The variable domain in full, completed from reference TRBV5-1 and TRBJ2-1, reads KAGVTQTPRYLIKTRGQQVTLSCSPISGHRSVSWYQQTPGQGLQFLFEYFSETQRNKGNFPGRFSGRQFSNSRSEMNVSTLELGDSALYLCASSFSGGSDEQFFGPGTRLTVL.

The gene calls are TRBV18 and TRBJ1-1; D is unresolved. V shed 2 bases and J shed 0 bases, with 13 bases lying between them. The length of the CDR3 is 16 residues. Germline V gives CDR1 KGHSH, CDR2 LQKENI. The CDR3: CASSPDLQTMNTEAFF. DNA of the CDR3: TGTGCCAGCTCACCAGATCTACAGACTATGAACACTGAAGCTTTCTTT.

The chain couples TRBV11-2 to TRBJ1-5; D is ambiguous. V lost 4 bases, J lost 3 bases, and 7 bases lay in between. This CDR3 comprises 13 residues. The germline CDR1 and CDR2 sequences are SGHAT and FQNNGV. This CDR3 reads CASSYGVNQPQHF. In nucleotides, the CDR3 is TGTGCCAGCAGCTACGGGGTCAATCAGCCCCAGCATTTT.

The chain uses TRBV7-2 and TRBJ1-1; D possibly corresponds to TRBD1 (5 bases). Germline loops: CDR1 SGHTA, CDR2 FQGNSA. This CDR3 contains 14 residues. V dropped 5 bases and J dropped 3 bases, with 13 bases sitting between them. CDR3 DNA sequence: TGTGCCAGCAGCCCTCTGGGGGGATACACTGAAGCTTTCTTT. Its translation: CASSPLGGYTEAFF.

The V gene is TRBV5-6, the J gene TRBJ2-5; possibly TRBD1 for D (6 bases). Near its end, the DNA agrees better with TRBJ2-7, so the J call may be wrong. The CDR3 totals 13 residues. Looked up from germline, CDR1 is SGHDT and CDR2 is YYEEEE. The CDR3 loop is CASSLSTGYEQYF. The CDR3 bases are TGTGCCAGCAGCTTGTCGACAGGTTACGAGCAGTACTTC.

V is TRBV20-1 and J is TRBJ1-2; 7 positions agree with TRBD1. The CDR3 is made up of 11 amino acids. Trimming cost V 1 base and J 10 bases; bases outside gene matches: 3. CDR1 and CDR2 (germline): DFQATT, SNEGSKA (reference sequence). CDR3 nucleotides: TGCAGTGCTAGAGGGACAGGACCCTACACCTTC. It yields the protein CSARGTGPYTF.

This chain's CDR3 is CASSQEREVGNTIYF. CDR3 nucleotides: TGTGCCAGCAGCCAGGAGAGAGAGGTTGGAAACACCATATATTTT. V is TRBV4-2 and J is TRBJ1-3; the D is unclear. There are 15 residues in the CDR3. Germline V gene sequence: CDR1 LGHNA, CDR2 YNFKEQ. Between the trimmed V and J ends, which lost 3 bases and 3 bases, there was a span of 12 bases.

The gene calls are TRBV14 and TRBJ2-5, with TRBD2 matching 7 bases. The CDR3 spans 17 residues. Losses at the gene ends were 3 bases for V and 3 bases for J; bases not matched to a gene: 13. CDR1 is SGHDN and CDR2 is FVKESK in the germline V gene. The CDR3 sequence: CASSHLGEGGREETQYF. Written as DNA, the CDR3 is TGTGCCAGCAGCCATCTGGGGGAGGGCGGACGGGAAGAGACCCAGTACTTC.

This chain joins TRBV5-4 and TRBJ1-4, with 10 nucleotides matching TRBD1. The CDR3 spans 15 residues. Germline-derived CDR1 and CDR2 are SGHNT and YYREEE (reference sequence). The junction had 3 bases not matched to a gene; V was cut back by 0 bases and J by 7 bases. CDR3 coding DNA: TGTGCCAGCAGCTTGGCGGGACAGGGGAGTGAAAAACTGTTTTTT. It yields the protein CASSLAGQGSEKLFF. The whole variable domain, filled in from reference TRBV5-4 and TRBJ1-4, reads ETGVTQSPTHLIKTRGQQVTLRCSSQSGHNTVSWYQQALGQGPQFIFQYYREEENGRGNFPPRFSGLQFPNYSSELNVNALELDDSALYLCASSLAGQGSEKLFFGSGTQLSVL.

The rearrangement joins TRBV11-3 to TRBJ2-2, with 8 bases that match TRBD2. This CDR3 contains 15 residues. CDR1 is SGHNT and CDR2 is YENEEA in the germline V gene. The junction had 3 bases not matched to a gene; V was cut back by 2 bases and J by 4 bases. CDR3 DNA: TGTGCCAGCAGCTTATCGAGCGGGGGCACCGGGGAGCTGTTTTTT. It encodes CASSLSSGGTGELFF.

This chain links TRBV7-3 with TRBJ1-2; 8 nucleotides align to TRBD1. In germline, CDR1 is SGHTA, CDR2 FQGTGA. The J segment lost 5 bases and the V segment lost 5 bases, leaving 10 bases of the junction unmatched. The CDR3 extends over 15 amino acids. CDR3 bases: TGTGCCAGCAGCATTCACGGGACAGGATCTTATGGCTACACCTTC. As protein: CASSIHGTGSYGYTF.

V usage is TRBV4-2 and J usage is TRBJ2-5, with 16 nucleotides matching TRBD2. The J call may be mistaken, given a closer DNA end match to TRBJ2-7. The CDR3 loop spans 23 amino acids. Looked up from germline, CDR1 is LGHNA and CDR2 is YNFKEQ. The CDR3 reads CASSRDHKNLGLAGGIGSYEQYF. The CDR3 DNA sequence: TGTGCCAGCAGCCGAGACCACAAAAACTTGGGACTAGCGGGGGGGATCGGCTCCTACGAGCAGTACTTC.

The gene calls are TRBV5-6 and TRBJ2-7, with TRBD1 matching over 7 bases. This CDR3 region has 13 residues. The trim removed 4 bases at V and 6 bases at J, leaving 7 bases unmatched. Germline lookup yields CDR1 SGHDT and CDR2 YYEEEE. The CDR3 sequence is CASSTGQRREQYF. Here the CDR3 DNA reads TGTGCCAGCAGCACGGGACAGCGCCGCGAGCAGTACTTC.

In regard to this clone: Compared with germline, one end of the junction differs, possibly owing to a read error. This chain joins TRBV15 and TRBJ2-7; 9 bases are shared with TRBD1. The CDR3 length is 16 residues. Germline-derived CDR1 and CDR2 are LNHNV and YYDKDF (reference sequence). The CDR3 here is CATSRAIGTGTGVRYF. The CDR3 DNA follows: TGTGCCACCAGCAGAGCTATTGGGACAGGGACTGGTGTCAGGTATTTC.

This chain uses TRBV5-6 with TRBJ2-7; possibly TRBD1 for D (6 bases). With 3 bases removed from V and 0 bases from J, the gap between germline ends came to 10 bases. The CDR3 extends over 14 amino acids. CDR1 and CDR2 from the germline V gene are SGHDT and YYEEEE. CDR3: CASSSTGNSYEQYF. DNA for the CDR3: TGTGCCAGCAGCTCGACAGGCAACTCCTACGAGCAGTACTTC.

This clone was seen a single time. This chain joins TRBV11-3 and TRBJ2-3, with D possibly TRBD2 on 5 matching bases. Trimming left V 3 bases short and J 0 bases short, with 19 bases between. Germline V lookup: CDR1 SGHNT, CDR2 YENEEA. The CDR3 is 18 residues long. The CDR3 DNA reads TGTGCCAGCAGCTTGCGGGCCTCGGGTCCGATTAGCACAGATACGCAGTATTTT. This encodes CASSLRASGPISTDTQYF.

A few counts support this clone. The rearrangement links TRBV7-8 to TRBJ2-2; no clear D gene. V lost 1 base and J 1 base, leaving 4 bases between the germline ends. The CDR3 loop spans 14 amino acids. Germline assignment: CDR1 SGHVS and CDR2 FQNEAQ. CDR3: CASSLVVNTGELFF. CDR3 nucleotides: TGTGCCAGCAGCTTAGTCGTGAACACCGGGGAGCTGTTTTTT.

The chain is built from TRBV18 and TRBJ2-3, with D unclear. Looked up from germline, CDR1 is KGHSH and CDR2 is LQKENI. The CDR3 length is 14 residues. With 2 bases removed from V and 4 bases from J, the gap between germline ends came to 10 bases. CDR3 loop: CASSPSSRSDTQYF. CDR3 sequence (DNA): TGTGCCAGCTCACCATCGTCCAGGTCAGATACGCAGTATTTT.